This TCR beta chain originates from a study of cytomegalovirus exposure and HLA in healthy donors. Study conclusions and caveats: Among TCR beta chains, those listed as cytomegalovirus-associated numbered some 170.

The V gene's germline CDR1 is LNHNV and CDR2 YYDKDF (reference sequence). This CDR3 spans 12 amino acids. The ends were cut back, 5 bases at V and 7 bases at J, with 11 bases in the middle. In the case of this clone: The antigen remains unidentified.

The table came from immunoSEQ multiplex PCR; TCRdb's copy has only in-frame clones and leaves some out. The sample lists some 150,000 clones, almost 90% seen once, with about 7.9% in the top ten. Sequences were obtained from PBMCs. The TCR comes from a woman between 18 and 29 years old in good health and CMV-seropositive. The rearrangement joins TRBV15 to TRBJ1-2; weak D call: TRBD1 (6 bases). CDR3 nucleotides: TGTGCCACCAGCGGGAACAGGGCTGGCTACACCTTC. Its protein product is CATSGNRAGYTF.